The T cell receptor beta chain under discussion was sequenced for a study of blood T cell repertoires in COVID-19. Study-level information: T cells, B-cell-depleted T cells, or PBMCs provided the cDNA or gDNA that served as material.

Authors' processing steps: Amplification with reference gene primers provided the estimates of nucleated cell counts. TCRdb's table, derived via immunoSEQ multiplex PCR, lists solely in-frame clones and lacks some. V, J and clone size were drawn from that table, and D and trimming were deduced from the DNA. Of under 250,000 clones listed, around 83% are singletons. In its sample, this clone was seen a few times. The source material was peripheral blood. This clonotype was sampled from a man in his forties or fifties with active or convalescent COVID-19.

The CDR3 nucleotides are TGTGCCAGCAGCTTAACGTCCTCAGGCTCTGGGGCCAACGTCCTGACTTTC. Protein sequence: CASSLTSSGSGANVLTF. The chain couples TRBV7-9 to TRBJ2-6; D is unclear. Germline V gene data show CDR1 as SEHNR and CDR2 as FQNEAQ (reference sequence). V was cut by 2 bases and J by 0 bases, with 11 bases left in between. This CDR3 is 17 amino acids long.